The 13 T cell receptor beta chains reported below all come from one sample, sequenced in a study of T cell responses to AZD1222 COVID-19 vaccine. Profiled with immunoSEQ multiplex PCR; TCRdb holds only in-frame clones, not every one. Of some 150,000 clones in the sample, about 87% were seen once. The sample in question was peripheral blood, obtained on day 0 of AZD1222 vaccination. These receptors all come from an adult in good health.

The rearrangement joins TRBV19 to TRBJ1-1, with a weak D call TRBD1 (5 bases). Germline lookup yields CDR1 LNHDA and CDR2 SQIVND (reference sequence). This CDR3 is 15 amino acids long. V shed 7 bases and J shed 5 bases, with 20 bases lying between them. The CDR3 reads CASIVSSWGGTEAFF. In DNA form, the CDR3 reads TGTGCCAGTATTGTATCTAGTTGGGGGGGGACTGAAGCTTTCTTT.

This clone was seen once. For the CDR3, the DNA is TGTGCCAGCAGTGATCAGGGTGCCAGGTCGAATTCACCCCTCCACTTT. This codes for CASSDQGARSNSPLHF. J is TRBJ1-6 and V is TRBV28; D possibly corresponds to TRBD1 (5 bases). Trimming left V 5 bases short and J 7 bases short, with 18 bases between. CDR1 and CDR2 from the germline V gene are MDHEN and SYDVKM. The CDR3 consists of 16 residues.

The J gene is TRBJ1-1, the V gene TRBV19; no clear D gene. The CDR3 is 15 residues long. Deletions cut 1 base from V and 7 bases from J, with 16 bases between. CDR1 LNHDA and CDR2 SQIVND come from the germline V gene (reference sequence). CDR3 sequence: CASSIVEGGRREAFF. CDR3 nucleotides: TGTGCCAGTAGTATAGTGGAAGGCGGGCGTCGTGAAGCTTTCTTT. The whole variable domain, filled in from reference TRBV19 and TRBJ1-1, reads DGGITQSPKYLFRKEGQNVTLSCEQNLNHDAMYWYRQDPGQGLRLIYYSQIVNDFQKGDIAEGYSVSREKKESFPLTVTSAQKNPTAFYLCASSIVEGGRREAFFGQGTRLTVV.

The gene calls are TRBV30 and TRBJ1-2; D remains unclear. The CDR3 is 13 amino acids. The ends were cut back, 1 base at V and 2 bases at J, with 8 bases in the middle. From germline, CDR1 is GTSNPN and CDR2 SVGIG (reference sequence). As DNA, the CDR3 is TGTGCCTGGAGTGAGGTCGCGAACTATGGCTACACCTTC. It translates to CAWSEVANYGYTF.

Only one count was recorded for this clone. The V and J genes are TRBV4-3 and TRBJ2-5, with D tentatively TRBD2 (6 bases). Trimming took 2 bases from V and 1 from J, leaving 14 bases between them. The germline V gene encodes CDR1 LGHNA and CDR2 YSLEER. The CDR3 has 16 amino acids. The chain's CDR3 is CASSQNAGITQETQYF. The CDR3 DNA sequence: TGCGCCAGCAGCCAAAACGCGGGGATAACCCAAGAGACCCAGTACTTC.

A word on this clone: Compared with germline, one end of the junction differs, possibly owing to a read error. The rearrangement joins TRBV7-7 to TRBJ2-3; 14 nucleotides align to TRBD2. Germline assignment: CDR1 SSHAT and CDR2 FNYEAQ (reference sequence). This CDR3 comprises 17 residues. The CDR3 DNA follows: TGTGCTAGCAGCCAAATCCGACTAGCGGGGGGGACAGATACGCAGTATTTT. This translates into CASSQIRLAGGTDTQYF.

The chain combines TRBV5-6 with TRBJ1-1; 10 bases are a match to TRBD1. Germline V gene data show CDR1 as SGHDT and CDR2 as YYEEEE. With V trimmed by 5 bases and J by 4 bases, 8 bases remained unmatched. CDR3 length: 15 residues. The CDR3 protein is CASRSPGQGSTEAFF. The CDR3 coding sequence is TGTGCCAGCAGGTCTCCGGGACAGGGGTCCACTGAAGCTTTCTTT. Using reference TRBV5-6 and TRBJ1-1 for the parts outside the CDR3, the full variable domain is DAGVTQSPTHLIKTRGQQVTLRCSPKSGHDTVSWYQQALGQGPQFIFQYYEEEERQRGNFPDRFSGHQFPNYSSELNVNALLLGDSALYLCASRSPGQGSTEAFFGQGTRLTVV.

This chain connects TRBV18 to TRBJ1-2; a possible D gene is TRBD1 (5 bases). The germline gives CDR1 KGHSH, CDR2 LQKENI. There are 12 residues in the CDR3. Trimming stripped 2 bases from V and 8 bases from J, with 9 bases between. The DNA for the CDR3 is TGTGCCAGCTCACCAAGGGGAGACGGCTACACCTTC. Translating gives CASSPRGDGYTF.

This clone was detected many times. This chain links TRBV9 with TRBJ1-4; TRBD1 might be the D (6 bases). The CDR3 contains 14 residues. Trimming stripped 3 bases from V and 3 bases from J, with 9 bases between. CDR1 and CDR2 from the germline V gene are SGDLS and YYNGEE. In nucleotides, the CDR3 is TGTGCCAGCAGCGCCGGACAGCCTAATGAAAAACTGTTTTTT. Translation gives CASSAGQPNEKLFF.

This chain links TRBV28 with TRBJ1-2, with TRBD1 matching over 9 bases. V dropped 6 bases and J dropped 5; count of bases not matched to a gene: 7. The CDR3 loop spans 14 amino acids. The germline gives CDR1 MDHEN, CDR2 SYDVKM. CDR3 nucleotide sequence: TGTGCCAGCAGGGCCGGGACAGGGACTTATGGCTACACCTTC. This translates into CASRAGTGTYGYTF.

This sequence joins TRBV29-1 and TRBJ2-1, with no clear D. Trimming pared 4 bases from V and 0 bases from J, leaving 16 bases between. The CDR3 length is 16 residues. Germline CDR1 reads SQVTM; CDR2 reads ANQGSEA. The CDR3 loop reads CSVGLQDPFSYNEQFF. CDR3 nucleotides: TGCAGCGTTGGCCTGCAGGACCCCTTCTCCTACAATGAGCAGTTCTTC.

The chain joins TRBV6-2 or TRBV6-3 to TRBJ1-5; maybe TRBD1 (6 bases). Germline V gives CDR1 MNHEY, CDR2 SVGEGT. Deletions cut 4 bases from V and 3 bases from J, with 10 bases between. The CDR3 sequence is 14 residues long. The CDR3 sequence is CASSWTENNQPQHF. CDR3 nucleotide sequence: TGTGCCAGCAGTTGGACAGAAAACAATCAGCCCCAGCATTTT.

The table lists this clone with a count of one. The rearrangement joins TRBV28 to TRBJ1-6, with 7 bases fitting TRBD1. The CDR3 is made up of 12 amino acids. J gave up 8 bases and V 8 bases, and 3 bases lay outside the gene matches. Germline loops: CDR1 MDHEN, CDR2 SYDVKM. Written as DNA, the CDR3 is TGTGCCAGCTTTGACAGGGATTCACCCCTCCACTTT. Translated: CASFDRDSPLHF.